This is a list of T cell receptor beta chains from one sample in a study of blood T cell repertoires in COVID-19. Only in-frame clones appear in the TCRdb table, and some are missing; sequencing was by immunoSEQ multiplex PCR. The sample has hundreds of thousands of clones, 88% seen once. The specimen sequenced was peripheral blood. Source of these receptors: a woman between 65 and 79 years old with COVID-19, enrolled during active disease. CDR3s include the opening cysteine and the closing phenylalanine or tryptophan. A clone size is listed for some rows: how often the clone was seen (once, few, many), or a class if it is expanded.

size: NA
V: TRBV10-2
CDR3: CASSETRGDTQYF

size: NA
V: TRBV6-6
CDR3: CASSLGLADYNEQFF

size: NA
V: TRBV6-5
CDR3: CASSYAGMDYGYTF

size: NA
V: TRBV27
CDR3: CASSLTSGGADTQYF

size: NA
V: TRBV21-1
CDR3: CASSNTDRGDYEQYF

size: few
V: TRBV19
CDR3: CASSIAAGGMWPQHF

size: NA
V: TRBV7-9
CDR3: CASSLEQTVSGYTF

size: NA
V: TRBV7-8
CDR3: CASSLEAGWQPQHF

size: NA
V: TRBV9
CDR3: CASSATGAVETQYF

size: NA
V: TRBV10-3
CDR3: CAISRQGVGTGNTIYF

size: NA
V: TRBV28
CDR3: CLPFRGGKNIQYF

size: NA
V: TRBV28
CDR3: CASSPGQGGVTEAFF

size: NA
V: TRBV11-3
CDR3: CASSLEGTSDTSEQFF

size: NA
V: TRBV11-2
CDR3: CASSWGWDSNEKLFF

size: NA
V: TRBV5-1
CDR3: CASSLKQENYGYTF

size: NA
V: TRBV18
CDR3: CASSLGPGTEAFF

size: NA
V: TRBV27
CDR3: CASRSLGTGSSYNSPLHF

size: NA
V: TRBV5-1
CDR3: CASSSPGQIVSEQFF

size: NA
V: TRBV9
CDR3: CASSVEAGYGYTF

size: NA
V: TRBV6-2/TRBV6-3
CDR3: CASSYPYQGVYGYTF

size: once
V: TRBV12-5
CDR3: CASGLFPSGGTGELFF

size: once
V: TRBV4-3
CDR3: CASSQVQQNTEAFF

size: NA
V: TRBV24-1
CDR3: CATSDSSFHEQFF

size: NA
V: TRBV6-5
CDR3: CASRRGRDQPQHF

size: NA
V: TRBV19
CDR3: CAIRSNYGYTF

size: NA
V: TRBV12-2
CDR3: CASRLGEYGGHLYEQYF

size: NA
V: TRBV27
CDR3: CASSQRGGYGYTF

size: NA
V: TRBV7-3
CDR3: CASTLRQGTEALF

size: NA
V: TRBV10-2
CDR3: CATSAWTGVTEAFF

size: few
V: TRBV3-1/TRBV3-2
CDR3: CASARAPTNEKLFF

size: NA
V: TRBV18
CDR3: CASSLAGVHSTDTQYF

size: once
V: TRBV24-1
CDR3: CATSVGAAYGYTF

size: few
V: TRBV18
CDR3: CASSPSAGGNYGYTF

size: NA
V: TRBV7-2
CDR3: CASSQRTRQTQYF

size: NA
V: TRBV5-6
CDR3: CASSLQGSGVGYEQYF

size: NA
V: TRBV5-1
CDR3: CASSHSSGGEAFF

size: NA
V: TRBV5-1
CDR3: CASSLGDSNYGYTF

size: NA
V: TRBV19
CDR3: CATSDRTGGKGNQPQHF

size: NA
V: TRBV9
CDR3: CASSSTGTEETQYF

size: NA
V: TRBV29-1
CDR3: CSVFGLNTEAFF

size: NA
V: TRBV2
CDR3: CASRTGQGMNTEAFF

size: NA
V: TRBV28
CDR3: CASSLGTGYYEQYF

size: once
V: TRBV28
CDR3: CASSFGGSLGTQYF

size: NA
V: TRBV28
CDR3: CASSSTGNLLHF

size: NA
V: TRBV2
CDR3: CASSGRDQETQYF

size: NA
V: TRBV25-1
CDR3: CASNPQGAYEQYF

size: NA
V: TRBV9
CDR3: CASSAGTPRGYTF

size: NA
V: TRBV27
CDR3: CASRTGTELGEQYF